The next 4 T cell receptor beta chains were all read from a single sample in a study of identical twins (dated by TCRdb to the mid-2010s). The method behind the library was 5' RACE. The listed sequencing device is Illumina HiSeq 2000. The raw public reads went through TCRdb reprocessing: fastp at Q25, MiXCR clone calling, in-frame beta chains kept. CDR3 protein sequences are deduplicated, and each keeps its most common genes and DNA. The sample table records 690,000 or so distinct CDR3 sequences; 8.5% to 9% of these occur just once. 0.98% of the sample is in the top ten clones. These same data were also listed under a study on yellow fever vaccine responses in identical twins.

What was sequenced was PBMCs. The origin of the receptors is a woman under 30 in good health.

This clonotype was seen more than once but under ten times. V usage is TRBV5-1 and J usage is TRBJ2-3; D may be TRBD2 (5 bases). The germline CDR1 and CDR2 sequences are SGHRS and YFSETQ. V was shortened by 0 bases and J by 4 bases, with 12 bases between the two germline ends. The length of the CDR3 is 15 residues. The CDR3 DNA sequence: TGCGCCAGCAGCTTGGGAGACTACCAGCCAGATACGCAGTATTTT. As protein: CASSLGDYQPDTQYF. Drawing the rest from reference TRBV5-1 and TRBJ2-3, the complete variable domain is KAGVTQTPRYLIKTRGQQVTLSCSPISGHRSVSWYQQTPGQGLQFLFEYFSETQRNKGNFPGRFSGRQFSNSRSEMNVSTLELGDSALYLCASSLGDYQPDTQYFGPGTRLTVL.

CDR3 sequence reads: CSAVVWGTGELFF. In DNA form, the CDR3 reads TGCAGTGCTGTGGTCTGGGGTACCGGGGAGCTGTTTTTT. The rearrangement uses TRBV20-1 and TRBJ2-2; D is unresolved. V lost 5 bases, J lost 5 bases, and 12 bases lay in between. This CDR3 contains 13 residues. Germline loops: CDR1 DFQATT, CDR2 SNEGSKA (reference sequence).

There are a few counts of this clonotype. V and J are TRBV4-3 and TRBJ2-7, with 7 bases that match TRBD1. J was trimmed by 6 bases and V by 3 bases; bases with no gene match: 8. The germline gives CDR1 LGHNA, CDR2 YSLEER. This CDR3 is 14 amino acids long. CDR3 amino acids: CASSQIIRDSEQYF. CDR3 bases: TGCGCCAGCAGCCAGATAATAAGGGACAGCGAGCAGTACTTC.

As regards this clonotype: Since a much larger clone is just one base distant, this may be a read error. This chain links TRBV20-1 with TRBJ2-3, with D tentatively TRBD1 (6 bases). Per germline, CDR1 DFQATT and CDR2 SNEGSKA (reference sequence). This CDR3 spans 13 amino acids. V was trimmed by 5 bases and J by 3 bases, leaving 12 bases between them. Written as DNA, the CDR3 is TGCAGTGCTCGGACAGCTAGAACAGATACGCAGTATTTT. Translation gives CSARTARTDTQYF.